This TCR beta chain was identified in a study of response to subunit inactivated influenza vaccine. This CDR3 spans 15 amino acids. Germline V gene sequence: CDR1 MNHEY, CDR2 SVGEGT. V was clipped by 8 bases and J by 7 bases; unmatched bases: 12. TCRdb re-analysed the RT-PCR reads in MiXCR, keeping a single row per CDR3 protein. The sample carries hundreds of thousands of distinct CDR3 sequences, roughly 22% recorded once. Broader study findings: Authors suggested each seasonal flu vaccination may recruit only limited numbers of new T cells.

To note about this clonotype: Its matching antigen is unknown.

The specimen comprised PBMCs from blood, sampled about 20 months after vaccination. The chain is built from TRBV6-2 or TRBV6-3 and TRBJ2-2, with 8 bases lining up with TRBD1. This TCR was recovered from a man aged 45 to 70 who received an inactivated influenza vaccine. This chain's CDR3 is CASGTDRGWVGELFF. In nucleotides, the CDR3 is TGTGCCAGCGGGACTGACAGGGGCTGGGTCGGGGAGCTGTTTTTT.